A selection of T cell receptor beta chains follows, all from one sample in a study of blood T cells in healthy people across ages. TCRdb passed the 5' RACE reads through MiXCR, listing each CDR3 protein once. The sample has 1.5 million to 2 million distinct CDR3 sequences, more than 35% seen once; the top ten hold 20% to 25%. The sequencing input was blood. These receptors originate from a human donor in good health. Both conserved end residues are part of each CDR3. D genes are given only for firm matches. A row's size may be missing; if present it is once, few, many or a size class.

V gene	clone size	D gene	J gene	CDR3 protein	CDR3 DNA
TRBV10-3	.	.	TRBJ1-1	CAIRKTANTEAFF	TGTGCCATCCGAAAGACAGCTAACACTGAAGCTTTCTTT
TRBV9	few	.	TRBJ1-4	CASSATGTNEKLFF	TGTGCCAGCAGCGCAACAGGGACTAATGAAAAACTGTTTTTT
TRBV15	.	TRBD2	TRBJ2-1	CATTKAGAYEQFF	TGTGCCACAACAAAAGCGGGGGCTTACGAGCAGTTCTTC
TRBV5-1	.	.	TRBJ2-1	CASSPALNSYNEQFF	TGCGCCAGCAGCCCCGCCCTAAATTCCTACAATGAGCAGTTCTTC
TRBV5-6	.	.	TRBJ2-3	CASSLSLNPDTQYF	TGTGCCAGCAGCTTGTCTCTAAACCCAGATACGCAGTATTTT
TRBV11-2	.	.	TRBJ2-4	CASSSLKGSRAKNIQYF	TGTGCCAGCAGCTCCTTGAAAGGGAGTCGGGCCAAAAACATTCAGTACTTC
TRBV14	.	.	TRBJ2-5	CASSLTTPSEYQETQYF	TGTGCCAGCAGCCTCACTACTCCCTCAGAGTACCAAGAGACCCAGTACTTC
TRBV24-1	.	.	TRBJ2-3	CATSDPSDNTQYF	TGTGCCACCAGTGATCCCAGCGATAATACGCAGTATTTT
TRBV9	.	.	TRBJ2-5	CASSVRGKETQYF	TGTGCCAGCAGCGTAAGGGGGAAAGAGACCCAGTACTTC
TRBV11-2	many	TRBD1	TRBJ2-5	CASSLDRVGETQYF	TGCGCCAGCAGCTTGGACAGGGTGGGGGAGACCCAGTACTTC
TRBV15	few	.	TRBJ1-2	CATSRADLSYGYTF	TGTGCCACCAGCAGAGCGGATCTCAGCTATGGCTACACCTTC
TRBV24-1	.	.	TRBJ2-3	CATSDPGAVESTDTQYF	TGTGCCACCAGTGATCCCGGCGCGGTGGAAAGCACAGATACGCAGTATTTT
TRBV10-3	few	.	TRBJ2-7	CAARDPGGRYEQYF	TGTGCCGCCCGAGATCCGGGGGGCCGCTACGAGCAGTACTTC
TRBV9	few	TRBD2	TRBJ2-1	CASSGLERGNYNEQFF	TGTGCCAGCAGCGGACTTGAGCGGGGGAACTACAATGAGCAGTTCTTC
TRBV7-8	.	.	TRBJ2-3	CASSFLGGTSTDTQYF	TGTGCCAGCAGCTTCCTAGGGGGAACTAGCACAGATACGCAGTATTTT
TRBV14	.	TRBD1	TRBJ1-2	CAGSPTTGAGYTF	TGTGCCGGCAGCCCAACTACAGGGGCGGGCTACACCTTC
TRBV28	.	.	TRBJ1-5	CVSSLSAGKQPQHF	TGTGTCAGCAGTTTATCGGCAGGGAAACAGCCCCAGCATTTT
TRBV5-4	.	.	TRBJ2-3	CASSLGLAPTWADTQYF	TGTGCCAGCAGCTTGGGGCTAGCGCCGACCTGGGCAGATACGCAGTATTTT
TRBV12-3/TRBV12-4	.	TRBD2	TRBJ2-5	CASSPRTSEGETQYF	TGTGCCAGCAGTCCGCGGACTAGCGAGGGAGAGACCCAGTACTTC
TRBV4-1	few	TRBD1	TRBJ2-6	CASSQVPGGASGANVLTF	TGCGCCAGCAGCCAAGTTCCAGGGGGCGCGTCTGGGGCCAACGTCCTGACTTTC
TRBV15	.	TRBD1	TRBJ1-5	CATSRGQGNNQPQHF	TGTGCCACCAGCAGAGGACAGGGGAATAATCAGCCCCAGCATTTT
TRBV4-3	few	TRBD1	TRBJ2-1	CASSSRTGVDEQFF	TGCGCCAGCAGCTCCCGGACAGGGGTCGATGAGCAGTTCTTC
TRBV28	.	.	TRBJ2-3	CASSSSLVYTDTQYF	TGTGCCAGCAGCTCTAGCTTGGTTTACACAGATACGCAGTATTTT
TRBV7-2	.	TRBD2	TRBJ2-7	CASGARGGGDTSEQYF	TGTGCCAGCGGAGCCCGTGGGGGGGGAGATACTAGTGAGCAGTACTTC
TRBV3-1	.	.	TRBJ2-1	CASSQVVSGEQFF	TGTGCCAGCAGCCAAGTCGTCAGCGGCGAGCAGTTCTTC
TRBV6-6	few	.	TRBJ2-3	CASSSGRFTDTQYF	TGTGCCAGCAGTTCCGGACGATTCACAGATACGCAGTATTTT
TRBV7-6	.	.	TRBJ2-7	CASSFGFTEIYEQYF	TGTGCCAGCAGCTTTGGATTCACCGAGATCTACGAGCAGTACTTC
TRBV4-3	few	TRBD1	TRBJ1-2	CASSPAGTVYGYTF	TGCGCCAGCAGCCCGGCCGGGACAGTCTATGGCTACACCTTC
TRBV5-1	.	TRBD2	TRBJ2-1	CASSLVTSGDLDEQFF	TGCGCCAGCAGCTTGGTGACTAGCGGGGATTTAGATGAGCAGTTCTTC
TRBV3-1	few	TRBD1	TRBJ2-3	CASSRDRLTQYF	TGTGCCAGCAGCCGGGACAGGCTGACGCAGTATTTT
TRBV5-6	many	TRBD1	TRBJ2-1	CASTPTGGHSYNEQFF	TGTGCCAGCACCCCCACAGGGGGCCACTCCTACAATGAGCAGTTCTTC
TRBV5-5	.	.	TRBJ2-1	CASSAPGISYNEQFF	TGTGCCAGCAGCGCACCGGGAATTTCCTACAATGAGCAGTTCTTC
TRBV6-2/TRBV6-3	once	.	TRBJ2-5	CASSPLTVQETQYF	TGTGCCAGTAGTCCCTTGACAGTCCAAGAGACCCAGTACTTC
TRBV20-1	few	.	TRBJ1-6	CSAREQGRSISPLHF	TGCAGTGCTAGAGAACAAGGCCGGTCGATTTCACCCCTCCACTTT
TRBV12-3/TRBV12-4	.	TRBD2	TRBJ2-5	CASSLSSGGLGAQYF	TGTGCCAGCAGTTTAAGTAGCGGGGGCCTCGGGGCCCAGTACTTC
TRBV6-6	.	.	TRBJ2-5	CASSYSIGRGETQYF	TGTGCCAGCAGTTACTCGATAGGACGGGGGGAGACCCAGTACTTC
TRBV29-1	many	.	TRBJ2-5	CSVTAGTQETQYF	TGCAGCGTGACCGCAGGAACACAAGAGACCCAGTACTTC
TRBV9	.	.	TRBJ2-1	CASSVVLQPSEEQFF	TGTGCCAGCAGCGTAGTTCTCCAGCCGTCGGAGGAGCAGTTCTTC
TRBV27	.	.	TRBJ2-3	CATQFLNTDTQYF	TGTGCCACGCAGTTCCTCAACACAGATACGCAGTATTTT
TRBV4-3	few	.	TRBJ1-1	CASSQGVGDTEAFF	TGCGCCAGCAGCCAAGGGGTCGGGGACACTGAAGCTTTCTTT
TRBV7-6	few	.	TRBJ2-3	CASSSPGPPDTQYF	TGTGCCAGCAGCTCACCCGGCCCCCCAGATACGCAGTATTTT